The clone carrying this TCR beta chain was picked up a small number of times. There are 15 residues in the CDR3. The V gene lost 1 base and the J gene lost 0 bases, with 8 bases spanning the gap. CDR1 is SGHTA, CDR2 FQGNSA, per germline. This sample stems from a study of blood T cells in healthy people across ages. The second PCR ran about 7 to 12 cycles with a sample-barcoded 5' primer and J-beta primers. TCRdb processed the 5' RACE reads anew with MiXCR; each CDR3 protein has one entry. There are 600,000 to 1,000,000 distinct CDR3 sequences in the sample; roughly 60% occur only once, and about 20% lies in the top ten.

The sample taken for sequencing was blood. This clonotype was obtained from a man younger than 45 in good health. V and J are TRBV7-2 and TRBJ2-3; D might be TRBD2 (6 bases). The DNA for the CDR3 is TGTGCCAGCAGCTTAGTAGCGGTTAGCACAGATACGCAGTATTTT. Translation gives CASSLVAVSTDTQYF.